This TCR beta chain was recorded in a study of Ad26.COV2.S vaccination and SARS-CoV-2 variants (dated by TCRdb to the early 2020s). With respect to the entire study: Vaccine-arm donors were drawn from COV1001, a multicentre, randomized, double-blind, placebo-controlled phase I-IIa trial of Ad26.COV2.S in healthy adults. A total of around 32 samples were included in the TCR-sequenced set, comprising about 20 Ad26.COV2.S vaccine recipients, 5 placebo recipients and 8 SARS-CoV-2 convalescent individuals. Investigators did not know the trial group allocation while performing experiments and assessing outcomes. The specificity and breadth of SARS-CoV-2-reactive T cell receptors after Ad26.COV2.S vaccination were assessed by TCRbeta repertoire sequencing. Ad26.COV2.S was given intramuscularly at 5x10^10 or 1x10^11 viral particles, as a single shot or as two shots 56 days apart. Participants in the trial were split at random into five groups of five each, receiving low-dose or high-dose Ad26.COV2.S once or twice, or else placebo on both occasions.

Remarks on this clone: Its recognized antigen is unknown. No quality values exist for individual bases; no much larger clone is one base distant.

Here is what the overall study found, with its caveats: Higher spike-specific TCR breadth was observed in Ad26.COV2.S recipients than in placebo recipients (P = 0.0014). Comparable non-spike TCR breadth was observed between vaccine and placebo recipients, consistent with only spike being contained in the vaccine. The authors noted that total T cell responses may have been underestimated by the TCR breadth and depth analyses. The study lacked the statistical power to compare responses across vaccine doses or regimens. After vaccination, substantial breadth of spike-specific CD8+ and CD4+ T cell responses was reported.

From the cysteine through the phenylalanine, the CDR3 covers 14 amino acids. Left in the record is the CDR3 DNA by itself, 42 bases read in frame from the first base. The germline V gene provides CDR1 WSHSY and CDR2 SAAADI. A distance of 7 bases separates the germline ends of V and J, which lose 2 bases and 0 bases respectively. The intended sense of this specimen's treatment or condition label: some 20 received Ad26.COV2.S at low or high dose, single or two shots; about five received placebo; per-sample allocation not given. Repertoires of vaccine and placebo recipients were sequenced from samples collected on day 63 after the first injection. Cohort 1b enrolled roughly 25 adults aged 18-55 years at a single site in Boston, USA, between 29 July and 7 August 2020. As a vaccine, Ad26.COV2.S was a replication-incompetent adenovirus type 26 vector that expressed a prefusion-stabilized SARS-CoV-2 spike protein derived from the original Wuhan strain.

The immunoSEQ Assay was the method used to sequence TCRbeta CDR3 regions. After extraction, genomic DNA underwent amplification by bias-controlled multiplex PCR, followed by high-throughput sequencing. Processing in the source paper ran as follows. To quantify the absolute abundance of every unique TCRbeta CDR3 region, sequences were collapsed and filtered. T cell fraction was estimated by normalization of TCRbeta template counts to usable DNA, with usable DNA being measured through amplification of reference genes present in all nucleated cells. Repertoire TCRs were annotated as SARS-CoV-2-specific when V gene, CDR3 amino acid sequence and J gene were exactly matched to a known reactive TCR set. The reference SARS-CoV-2 TCR set was obtained from MIRA and was filtered for enrichment in COVID-19-positive ImmuneCODE repertoires, whereby public or cross-reactive TCRs were removed. Using the MIRA antigens, annotated TCRs were further analysed by specific ORF or by position within an ORF. Breadth was defined as annotated unique rearrangements over total unique productive rearrangements; depth was the summed frequency of those rearrangements. TCR breadth was compared between groups using two-sided Wilcoxon rank-sum tests. TCRdb re-hosts the immuneACCESS table, in-frame sequences only. Its copies lack some clones; in the studies checked, an unresolved V gene accounts for under half of them, and the cause for the rest is not known. V, J and clone size are taken as reported in that table, and D and trimming were inferred from the DNA itself. This sample gives approximately 300,000 clones in total; around 84% of them show up just once. The ten largest make up 1.9% of the sample.

This clonotype was obtained from a person aged 18 to 59 who received the Ad26.COV2.S COVID-19 vaccine or a placebo. Recombination connected TRBV10-2 to TRBJ1-1, with no confidently assigned D gene. Source: peripheral blood, taken in a trial of Ad26.COV2.S vaccine versus placebo. For the CDR3, the sequence is CASSEGSMNTEAFF. The nucleotide sequence reads TGCGCCAGCAGTGAGGGCAGCATGAACACTGAAGCTTTCTTT.